This TCR beta chain was identified during a study of cytomegalovirus exposure and HLA in healthy donors (dated by TCRdb to 2015 to 2018). Some background on the complete study: An earlier analysis of more than 550 of the donors reported 276 Gb of sequence data and 95 million to 140 million unique TCR beta sequences obtained from some 170 million T cells. About 280 gigabases of sequencing data and approximately 93 million unique TCR sequences were included in an early release covering under 650 HLA-typed donors. The genetic ancestry cluster associated with self-reported Caucasian donors included 81% of the 350 to 500 genotyped donors. The study was designed to test whether signatures of past pathogen exposure could be identified by cataloging public T cell receptors. Using immunosequencing, the study profiled T cell repertoires from about 650 subjects and related those repertoires to cytomegalovirus serostatus. Along with the approximately 700-subject first cohort, a separate validation cohort of over a hundred different subjects was used. To predict cytomegalovirus infection status, the study combined high-throughput TCR immunosequencing, statistical association of individual TCRs with disease status, and machine learning. A later analysis re-analyzed previously published TCR beta repertoires from 666 donors and added high-resolution HLA genotyping to study TCR occurrence patterns. Rather than using new phenotypic data, the later analysis identified candidate immune exposures from TCR beta sequences and from how often those sequences occurred across donors. To decide whether each TCR beta V gene segment behaved as functional or pseudogenic, an earlier analysis of some 540 of the donors relied on high-throughput TCR beta sequencing. Donor age, sex, ethnicity and CMV serostatus were compiled together with the repertoire data. Genome-wide SNP genotypes for about 60% of the roughly 670 donors were used in a later genetic analysis, which treated that subset as a discovery cohort. Every discovery cohort repertoire had been produced on one sequencing platform. HLA typing covered class I and class II loci at four-digit resolution. The number of typed donors differed by locus: roughly 620-640 for A, B, C, DRB1 and DQB1; 500 to 550 for DQA1; approximately 600 for DPA1; and around 470 for DPB1. Roughly five DR-DQ haplotypes were handled as single units for association and clustering because linkage in the cohort was strong. On average, 235,054 unique TCR beta nucleotide sequences were sequenced per donor among 398 genotyped donors of the cohort, with around 19% of those sequences being non-productive. Broad study findings and their caveats: Most CMV-associated TCR beta chains appeared to be HLA-restricted in a later analysis, and the HLA associations seemed to be driven largely by CMV exposure. Assigning TCR associations to individual alleles was difficult when HLA alleles, especially DR and DQ, strongly co-occurred. Immune exposure information for the cohort was limited to CMV serostatus. In both the original and validation cohorts, the classifier was reported to diagnose cytomegalovirus status with high specificity and sensitivity. Only TCR beta chains were sequenced in this cohort, and the absence of alpha or paired-chain data limited detectable features. Several of the top co-occurrence clusters appeared to be linked to parvovirus B19, influenza, CMV and Epstein-Barr virus, according to a later analysis. Correlated functional status among segregating V segments might reflect linkage disequilibrium, but an unknown experimental factor could not be ruled out. Specific HLA alleles were associated with around 18,000 TCR beta sequences at a false discovery rate of 0.05 in a later analysis. A further reported finding was that TCR beta sequences accurately predicted the HLA-A and HLA-B alleles for most subjects in the first cohort. It was suggested by the authors that the approach could potentially be generalized to other disease states and immunological phenotypes. Across donors, most TCR sequences were observed very rarely, whereas some public TCRs were present in many individuals. Because counts were too low, more than 15 rarely observed V segments, including chromosome 9 orphons, were excluded from the earlier analysis of under 650 of the donors. Sequencing depth was assumed to be roughly uniform across donors in the presence/absence analyses, though that assumption may not hold. A few of the identified cytomegalovirus-associated TCR beta chains were confirmed in vitro to be specific for cytomegalovirus antigens. A total of 150 to 200 TCR beta chains were listed by the study as associated with cytomegalovirus. According to a later analysis, TCR association rates differed among HLA loci, with DRB1 alleles showing the most associated TCRs and HLA-C alleles showing the fewest. V-gene and J-gene trimming of TCR beta chains was associated with a missense DCLRE1C variant in a later genetic analysis, and the association was replicated in an independent cohort. In a later genetic analysis, fewer N-insertions in productive TCRs were reported among donors in an Asian-associated ancestry cluster than the approximately 710-donor mean. A group of highly shared sequence variants was considered likely to be a technical artifact of the sequencing pipeline. HLA typing was unavailable for some donors at each locus, so association tests used only the typed subset. An earlier analysis of 450 to 750 of the donors showed that most TCR beta V segments appeared in productive rearrangements either about 90% or about 30% of the time, which broadly matched IMGT annotations. A later analysis found that HLA-associated TCR beta chains were more clonally expanded and had lower generation probabilities than equally common non-associated chains. The 87-base-pair reads could not distinguish some IMGT-functional V segments, including TRBV6-2 and TRBV6-3, so those segments were excluded.

In total, more than 500 healthy bone marrow donors made up the cohort. At the time of sampling, all cohort members were nominally healthy, though unrecorded immune exposures were likely present. The donor tested CMV seronegative, placing the donor among the 350 or so seronegative members of the cohort. Each donor provided a peripheral blood sample, and peripheral blood mononuclear cells were used for TCR beta sequencing. The Qiagen DNeasy Blood Extraction Kit was used to extract genomic DNA from the blood cell samples. Libraries were built with the immunoSEQ multiplex PCR assay. For the multiplex PCR, a mixture combining 60 forward primers for TCR Vbeta segments and 13 reverse primers for TCR Jbeta segments was used. The CDR3 region of rearranged TCR beta genes was amplified from genomic DNA with a multiplex PCR assay. On the Illumina HiSeq System, the amplified TCR beta libraries were sequenced as 87-base-pair reads. The paper's data handling went like this. A later analysis tallied around 87 million unique TCR beta chains across the 610 or so repertoires, and roughly 11 million of those chains were shared by two or more donors. A nearest-neighbor algorithm error-corrected the raw reads and collapsed the reads into unique sequences, merging closely related sequences to remove PCR and sequencing errors. Alignment of CDR3 sequences to IMGT reference sequences was used to assign V, D and J gene segments. For a sequence to be retained, a match of at least six nucleotides to both a V gene segment and a J gene segment was required. A rearrangement counted as productive if the CDR3 had no stop codons and remained in frame with V and J, and every other rearrangement counted as non-productive. CDR3 was defined by IMGT convention, running from the second conserved V-encoded cysteine to the conserved J-encoded phenylalanine. The earlier analysis of about 590 of the donors excluded sequences that lacked an unambiguous match to a single V gene segment. An earlier analysis of 587 of the donors called V segments functional above 56.7% productive rearrangements and segregating when the between-donor standard deviation exceeded 5%. A statistical classification framework was built for diagnosing cytomegalovirus status from the catalog of TCR beta chain sequences. In a later analysis, TCR nucleotide sequences were compared against IMGT/GENE-DB human TR gene sequences so that V and J genes could be assigned. A later analysis assigned CDR3 sequences and most-parsimonious VDJ recombination scenarios with the TCRdist pipeline. In a later analysis, each TCR beta chain was defined by its CDR3 amino acid sequence together with its V-gene family, and reads without a unique V-gene family were excluded. To address suspected cross-contamination and a sequencing artifact, a later analysis removed a few hundred highly shared, low-generation-probability nucleotide sequences. In a later analysis, a clonal expansion index was calculated for each public chain from normalized within-repertoire ranks of inferred template counts. A later analysis computed generation probabilities with a VDJ recombination model fitted to out-of-frame rearrangements, and checked the results against IGoR. In a later analysis, hypergeometric tests were used to score TCR-TCR, TCR-HLA and TCR-CMV co-occurrence, with a repertoire-size bias correction applied to TCR pairs. False discovery rates were estimated in a later analysis by permuting HLA or CMV assignments 20 times. In a later analysis, co-occurring TCRs were grouped using DBSCAN, with TCRdist sequence similarity added in when clustering inside HLA-allele-positive subsets. Repertoires with fewer than 30,000 or more than 120,000 public chains, plus five repertoires with anomalous nucleotide sharing, were excluded from co-occurrence clustering. TCRdb retrieved this table from immuneACCESS and kept in-frame rearrangements only. Not all clones are present; in checked studies, unresolved V genes account for under half, and no reason is known for the remainder. V, J and clone size were drawn from that table, and D and trimming were deduced from the DNA. The sample includes 270,000 or so clones, with roughly 91% observed a single time. Clones ranked in the top ten supply around 1.7% of the sample.

Regarding this clone: Its antigen is unknown. No base quality information exists; no much larger clone differs at one position.

Taken from cysteine to phenylalanine, the CDR3 has 16 residues. Left in the record is the CDR3 DNA by itself, 48 bases read in frame from the first base. Unmatched junction bases come to 6, with V trimmed by 4 bases and J by 5 bases. The germline V gene sets CDR1 to SGHVS and CDR2 to FNYEAQ. Input material: PBMCs. The V and J segments used are TRBV7-6 and TRBJ2-1, with TRBD2 matching 12 junction bases. This receptor was identified in a girl aged 2-10 years in good health and CMV-seronegative. Here the CDR3 is given as CASSSGTSGLHNEQFF. The DNA reads TGTGCCAGCAGCTCGGGGACTAGCGGGCTCCACAATGAGCAGTTCTTC.